Below, one T cell receptor beta chain is given with its context. There is no known antigen for this receptor. No base qualities exist here, and no much larger clone lies one base off it. CDR1 and CDR2, per the germline V gene, are SGHRS and YFSETQ. Clipping removes 1 base from V and 10 bases from J, with 10 as the unmatched junction base count. The CDR3 spans 17 residues, from the cysteine through the phenylalanine. CDR3 DNA only is kept here, 51 bases in frame from base 1. All donors were healthy Caucasians. The twin cohort consisted of three pairs of female monozygotic twins, all aged about 18 to 30 years. Positive isolation kits from Invitrogen were used to isolate CD4+ and CD8+ T cell populations. This sample is part of a study of identical twins (dated by TCRdb to the mid-2010s). Study-wide context: The study deep-sequenced TCR alpha and beta repertoires from monozygotic twins, unrelated adults of various ages and cord blood to test whether fetal clonotypes persist. To rule out contamination, the twin experiments were replicated at different times with different library preparation protocols.

The library was prepared using 5' RACE. This sample was sequenced with an Illumina HiSeq 2000. A universal primer binding site was introduced by template switching, and a unique molecular identifier was present in the final cDNA, enabling accurate counting of TCR cDNA molecules. First-strand cDNA for TCR alpha and beta chains was synthesized from specific primers in the conserved constant-segment region. To control for contamination, each cDNA library was double barcoded with a SMART-Mk sample barcode plus Illumina barcodes. TruSeq adapter sequences, together with Illumina sample barcodes, were added in two successive PCR steps. Sequencing of the TCR alpha and beta cDNA libraries was done on the Illumina HiSeq platform using custom primers. As for the authors' bioinformatics: Raw reads were processed with MiGEC to extract unique molecular identifiers, and MiXCR was used to determine CDR3 positions. For each individual, recombination models were inferred using an EM algorithm with the repgenHMM and IGoR tools. The tcR package in R was used for shared clonotype analysis, with sharing normalized by the product of cloneset sizes. Out-of-frame nonproductive sequences were analyzed to study raw recombination free of thymic and clonal selection effects. The raw public reads went through TCRdb reprocessing: fastp at Q25, MiXCR clone calling, in-frame beta chains kept. Each record represents a unique CDR3 protein, reported with the most common genes and DNA among its rows. None of the V and J calls come from the authors' own analysis; TCRdb made them. The sample table holds approximately 500,000 distinct CDR3 sequences, of which around 15% were seen once. The ten largest clones represent around 0.48% of the sample.

The study at large found these results: Recombination models systematically underestimated out-of-frame TCR alpha sharing in monozygotic twins but agreed with sharing between unrelated individuals. Out-of-frame TCR alpha sequences shared between twins showed an excess of low generation-probability sequences compared with coincidental sharing between unrelated individuals. Invariant T cells such as MAIT and iNKT could partly confound zero-insertion analyses, though diverse VJ usage argued against this for most clonotypes. Abundant cord blood beta clonotypes had fewer insertions, young adult naive repertoires showed a similar but weaker trend, and memory repertoires showed no such trend. Excess twin sharing in beta out-of-frame sequences was weaker because fewer shared sequences lowered the signal-to-noise ratio. Because the same donors could not be followed over many years, the conclusions relied on cross-sectional statistical analysis.

This sample was also put to use in a study of yellow fever vaccine responses in identical twins. That second report states: According to the authors, the vaccine-induced T cell response in identical twins seemed to be partly convergent and partly specific to each individual. In identical twins, the study followed T cell clones that responded to the vaccine with precision.

The material sequenced was CD4+ T cells sorted from blood. The chain couples TRBV5-1 to TRBJ1-6; 11 of the junction bases match TRBD1. The clonotype was recovered from a woman between 18 and 30 years old in good health. The CDR3 loop reads CASSLRTGTGGESPLHF. The nucleotide sequence reads TGCGCCAGCAGCTTGCGGACCGGGACAGGGGGGGAATCACCCCTCCACTTT.